This is a list of T cell receptor beta chains from one sample in a study of T cells expressing NK-cell markers. After re-calling the 5' RACE reads, TCRdb lists one entry per CDR3 protein, DNA absent. The repertoire table contains about 150,000 distinct CDR3 sequences. The source material was blood T cells: a sorted CD56 or NKG2C T cell subset, CD4+ or CD8+ T cells, or bulk PBMC T cells (not recorded which). The receptors here all came from a woman aged 50 to 65 in good health. CDR3s include the opening cysteine and the closing phenylalanine or tryptophan.

>TRBV12-3/TRBV12-4|TRBJ2-3
CASTRLATDTQYF
>TRBV24-1|TRBJ1-2
CATSDDRRGVYGYTF
>TRBV27|TRBJ2-7
CASSSGHEQYF
>TRBV5-1|TRBJ1-4
CASSLGGKLFF
>TRBV29-1|TRBJ2-1
CSVLDGTGGSGRASTEQFF
>TRBV10-2|TRBJ2-1
CASSAGLAKYNEQFF
>TRBV7-9|TRBJ2-2
CASSFLGLAGSANTGELFF
>TRBV7-9|TRBJ2-5
CASTKREDSYQETQYF
>TRBV10-3|TRBJ2-1
CAISTEGGMRGDYEQFF
>TRBV7-2|TRBJ2-7
CASSPRGSSGSYYEQYF
>TRBV20-1|TRBJ2-1
CSARGLAGDREQFF
>TRBV6-6|TRBJ2-3
CASSYLTLTTDTQYF
>TRBV5-1|TRBJ2-1
CASIGTTTEQFF
>TRBV4-1|TRBJ1-1
CASSPGGYTEAFF
>TRBV29-1|TRBJ2-7
CSVELGTDQSYEQYF
>TRBV18|TRBJ1-1
CASSPVTGYSGTEAFF
>TRBV11-2|TRBJ2-1
CASSLEGGSYNEQFF
>TRBV7-9|TRBJ2-2
CASSPHLGGAGELFF
>TRBV6-5|TRBJ2-1
CAREGTYNEQFF
>TRBV24-1|TRBJ1-2
CATSEGHYGYTF
>TRBV28|TRBJ1-6
CASSPTGSSSPLHF